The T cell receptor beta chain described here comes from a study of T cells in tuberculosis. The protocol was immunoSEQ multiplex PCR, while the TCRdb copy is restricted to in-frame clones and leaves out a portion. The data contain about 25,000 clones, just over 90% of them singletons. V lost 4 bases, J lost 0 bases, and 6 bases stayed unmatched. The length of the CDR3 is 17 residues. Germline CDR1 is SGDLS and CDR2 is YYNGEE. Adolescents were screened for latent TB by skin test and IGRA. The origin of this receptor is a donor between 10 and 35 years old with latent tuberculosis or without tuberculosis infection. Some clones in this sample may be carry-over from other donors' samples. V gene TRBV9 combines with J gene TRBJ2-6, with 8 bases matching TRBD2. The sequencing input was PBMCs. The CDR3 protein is CASSSLAGVSGANVLTF. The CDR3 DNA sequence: TGTGCCAGCAGCTCCCTAGCGGGTGTCTCTGGGGCCAACGTCCTGACTTTC.